What follows are 13 T cell receptor beta chains derived from one specimen sequenced in a study of human T cells and chemical hapten exposure. TCRdb passed the RACE reads through MiXCR, listing each CDR3 protein once. This sample has around 33,000 distinct CDR3 sequences, with 9% to 15% found just once. Specified time point: pre-sensitization, week 0. The treatment here: therapeutic diphenylcyclopropenone sensitization with weekly scalp DPC. Total RNA was isolated from whole blood that had not been fractionated. The material sequenced was whole blood, taken in connection with sensitization to the hapten diphenylcyclopropenone (DPC). These receptors were taken from a woman aged 40 to 50 with alopecia areata. Some clones in this sample may be carry-over from other donors' samples.

The chain is built from TRBV28 and TRBJ2-6; D possibly corresponds to TRBD1 (6 bases). Germline CDR1 and CDR2: MDHEN and SYDVKM. This CDR3 spans 18 amino acids. Trimming cost V 6 bases and J 1 base, with 19 bases left between them. The chain's CDR3 is CASRPPGAAKSGANVLTF. In DNA, the CDR3 is TGTGCCAGCAGACCCCCAGGGGCAGCGAAGTCTGGGGCCAACGTCCTGACTTTC. Complete variable domain (other parts from reference TRBV28 and TRBJ2-6): DVKVTQSSRYLVKRTGEKVFLECVQDMDHENMFWYRQDPGLGLRLIYFSYDVKMKEKGDIPEGYSVSREKKERFSLILESASTNQTSMYLCASRPPGAAKSGANVLTFGAGSRLTVL.

This clonotype appeared many times. The chain links TRBV10-3 to TRBJ2-5; D may be TRBD1 (6 bases). This CDR3 is 13 amino acids long. Germline assignment: CDR1 ENHRY and CDR2 SYGVKD. The germline V and J ends were trimmed by 8 bases and 0 bases, with 10 bases remaining between them. The CDR3 DNA reads TGTGCCATCGGGGGCGCGGACCAAGAGACCCAGTACTTC. Translation gives CAIGGADQETQYF.

This clonotype has ten or more counts. This CDR3 reads CASSRDFAAYNEQFF. For the CDR3, the DNA is TGTGCCAGCAGCAGGGACTTCGCCGCCTACAATGAGCAGTTCTTC. The chain combines TRBV7-9 with TRBJ2-1, with a weak D call TRBD2 (6 bases). Germline V gives CDR1 SEHNR, CDR2 FQNEAQ (reference sequence). V was clipped by 5 bases and J by 2 bases, with 13 bases between them. CDR3 length equals 15 residues. The whole variable domain, remainder taken from reference TRBV7-9 and TRBJ2-1, is DTGVSQNPRHKITKRGQNVTFRCDPISEHNRLYWYRQTLGQGPEFLTYFQNEAQLEKSRLLSDRFSAERPKGSFSTLEIQRTEQGDSAMYLCASSRDFAAYNEQFFGPGTRLTVL.

The rearrangement links TRBV15 to TRBJ2-1; 7 nucleotides match TRBD1. The J segment lost 9 bases and the V segment lost 4 bases, leaving 6 bases of the junction unmatched. CDR1 and CDR2 from the germline V gene are LNHNV and YYDKDF (reference sequence). The CDR3 runs 13 residues. CDR3: CATSIGTVGEQFF. CDR3 nucleotide sequence: TGTGCCACCAGCATTGGGACAGTCGGTGAGCAGTTCTTC.

The chain is built from TRBV7-2 and TRBJ2-7; tentatively, D is TRBD1 or TRBD2 (6 bases each). The CDR3 is made up of 15 amino acids. Germline V gene lookup returns CDR1 SGHTA and CDR2 FQGNSA. V was trimmed by 1 base and J by 2 bases, leaving 12 bases between them. Here the CDR3 reads CASSLGGAQTYEQYF. As DNA, the CDR3 is TGTGCCAGCAGCTTAGGGGGGGCGCAGACCTACGAGCAGTACTTC.

There are many counts of this clonotype. The chain combines TRBV3-1 with TRBJ2-7; perhaps TRBD2 as D (6 bases). The germline V and J ends were trimmed by 7 bases and 4 bases, with 17 bases remaining between them. The CDR3 is made up of 14 amino acids. The germline CDR1 and CDR2 sequences are LGHDT and YNNKEL (reference sequence). The CDR3 reads CASTPGSGRYEQYF. CDR3 nucleotide sequence: TGTGCCAGCACCCCTGGGAGCGGGCGATACGAGCAGTACTTC.

This clonotype was seen repeatedly, ten times or more. This sequence joins TRBV6-2 or TRBV6-3 and TRBJ1-5; D is possibly TRBD1 (6 bases). The germline gives CDR1 MNHEY, CDR2 SVGEGT. CDR3 length: 15 amino acids. Trimming left V 2 bases short and J 2 bases short, with 10 bases between. The CDR3, as DNA: TGTGCCAGCAGTTACGGGGGCTCAGGCAATCAGCCCCAGCATTTT. Its translation: CASSYGGSGNQPQHF.

This rearrangement joins TRBV7-2 to TRBJ2-1; D remains ambiguous. Trimming left V 2 bases short and J 2 bases short, with 7 bases between. The CDR3 has 14 residues. In germline, CDR1 is SGHTA, CDR2 FQGNSA. CDR3 region: CASSLISPYNEQFF. CDR3 in DNA: TGTGCCAGCAGCTTAATCTCACCCTACAATGAGCAGTTCTTC.

The V call is TRBV18, the J call TRBJ2-3; D is unresolved. The CDR3 sequence is 14 residues long. From germline, CDR1 is KGHSH and CDR2 LQKENI. V gave up 1 base and J gave up 1 base, with 6 bases separating them. The CDR3 region is CASSPQDGTDTQYF. The CDR3 DNA follows: TGTGCCAGCTCACCACAGGACGGCACAGATACGCAGTATTTT. The variable domain in full, with the rest retrieved from reference TRBV18 and TRBJ2-3, is NAGVMQNPRHLVRRRGQEARLRCSPMKGHSHVYWYRQLPEEGLKFMVYLQKENIIDESGMPKERFSAEFPKEGPSILRIQQVVRGDSAAYFCASSPQDGTDTQYFGPGTRLTVL.

This clonotype appeared many times. The CDR3 nucleotides read TGTGCCAGCAGAAGGACAGGAGATAATTCACCCCTCCACTTT. Translation: CASRRTGDNSPLHF. The chain is built from TRBV28 and TRBJ1-6; 7 bases agree with TRBD1. The CDR3 totals 14 residues. V was clipped by 6 bases and J by 5 bases; unmatched bases: 4. Looked up from germline, CDR1 is MDHEN and CDR2 is SYDVKM.

This clonotype was observed many times. The chain recombines TRBV5-1 with TRBJ2-5; 7 bases map to TRBD2. J gave up 2 bases and V 4 bases, and 11 bases lay outside the gene matches. Per the germline V gene, CDR1 is SGHRS and CDR2 is YFSETQ. CDR3 length: 16 residues. CDR3 nucleotides: TGCGCCAGCAGCCTCCTAAATAGGGGAGGGCAAGAGACCCAGTACTTC. Translation: CASSLLNRGGQETQYF.

CDR3 nucleotides: TGTGCCAGCAGCGTGGGGGGCCGTAATGAAAAACTGTTTTTT. The encoded protein is CASSVGGRNEKLFF. The J gene is TRBJ1-4, the V gene TRBV7-9, with D possibly matching TRBD1 (6 bases). Per germline, CDR1 SEHNR and CDR2 FQNEAQ (reference sequence). V was clipped by 5 bases and J by 4 bases, with 11 bases between them. This CDR3 comprises 14 residues.

This clonotype was picked up many times. This rearrangement joins TRBV5-4 to TRBJ2-3; D is unclear. The CDR3 runs to 12 residues. The V end was cut by 4 bases, the J end by 2 bases, with 5 bases between. Germline lookup yields CDR1 SGHNT and CDR2 YYREEE (reference sequence). The CDR3 loop reads CASSLLTDTQYF. CDR3 bases: TGTGCCAGCAGCCTCCTCACAGATACGCAGTATTTT.